A selection of T cell receptor beta chains follows, all from one sample in a study of cytomegalovirus exposure and HLA in healthy donors. Using immunoSEQ multiplex PCR, the repertoire was profiled, and TCRdb retains in-frame clones only, with some absent. The sample records 100,000 to 140,000 clones, roughly 80% being singletons. The material sequenced was PBMCs. These receptor sequences come from a man younger than 45 in good health and CMV-seronegative. Each CDR3 is given with its conserved first and last residue. A D gene is named only where the DNA matches it firmly. Clone size is shown for a subset of rows, as once, few, many or a class of expanded clone.

d_gene | j_gene | abundance | v_gene | CDR3aa | CDR3nt
. | TRBJ1-2 | . | TRBV7-9 | CASSLSGAANYGYTF | TGTGCCAGCAGCTTATCGGGAGCAGCTAACTATGGCTACACCTTC
. | TRBJ1-1 | few | TRBV6-1 | CASRRTPRGTEAFF | TGTGCCAGCAGACGGACTCCCCGAGGGACTGAAGCTTTCTTT
TRBD1 | TRBJ2-3 | . | TRBV29-1 | CSVGDRGPDTQYF | TGCAGCGTTGGGGACAGGGGGCCAGATACGCAGTATTTT
. | TRBJ2-5 | . | TRBV2 | CASSLKRASRETQYF | TGTGCCAGCAGTCTCAAGCGGGCCAGCCGAGAGACCCAGTACTTC
. | TRBJ1-2 | few | TRBV5-1 | CASRPEDYGYTF | TGCGCCAGCAGGCCAGAAGACTATGGCTACACCTTC
. | TRBJ2-7 | . | TRBV6-1 | CASSETTGPYEQYF | TGTGCCAGCAGTGAAACCACAGGCCCCTACGAGCAGTACTTC
. | TRBJ2-3 | . | TRBV7-9 | CASSLTGQGTDTQYF | TGTGCCAGCAGCTTAACCGGGCAGGGAACAGATACGCAGTATTTT
TRBD1 | TRBJ1-4 | . | TRBV2 | CAWKGAANEKLFF | TGTGCCTGGAAGGGGGCTGCTAATGAAAAACTGTTTTTT
TRBD2 | TRBJ2-5 | once | TRBV28 | CASSPRTSGRMETQYF | TGTGCCAGCAGTCCGAGGACTAGCGGGAGAATGGAGACCCAGTACTTC
. | TRBJ1-2 | few | TRBV5-1 | CASSLAQGYGYTF | TGCGCCAGCAGCTTGGCACAGGGTTATGGCTACACCTTC
TRBD1 | TRBJ1-2 | once | TRBV6-1 | CASTHSTGGYGYTF | TGTGCCAGCACCCACTCTACAGGGGGCTATGGCTACACCTTC
TRBD2 | TRBJ2-1 | . | TRBV6-1 | CASSEMRGGREQFF | TGTGCCAGCAGTGAGATGCGGGGGGGCCGGGAGCAGTTCTTC
. | TRBJ1-2 | few | TRBV5-8 | CASSREVGGYTF | TGTGCCAGCAGCAGGGAGGTGGGTGGCTACACCTTC
. | TRBJ2-7 | . | TRBV14 | CASSPYFPYEQYF | TGTGCCAGCAGCCCCTATTTTCCCTACGAGCAGTACTTC
. | TRBJ2-5 | . | TRBV10-2 | CASQGIGIQETQYF | TGCGCCAGTCAGGGGATCGGCATCCAAGAGACCCAGTACTTC
. | TRBJ1-1 | . | TRBV18 | CASSPLGGRDTEAFF | TGTGCCAGCTCTCCCCTGGGAGGGCGGGACACTGAAGCTTTCTTT
. | TRBJ2-5 | once | TRBV4-2 | CASSSRLARGETQYF | TGTGCCAGCAGCTCCCGATTAGCGCGGGGAGAGACCCAGTACTTC
. | TRBJ1-5 | . | TRBV6-1 | CASSEYRTASNQPQHF | TGTGCCAGCAGTGAATACAGGACAGCGAGCAATCAGCCCCAGCATTTT
. | TRBJ2-3 | . | TRBV29-1 | CSVEGLASTDTQYF | TGCAGCGTTGAAGGACTTGCTAGCACAGATACGCAGTATTTT
. | TRBJ2-5 | . | TRBV2 | CASSDPGTQYF | TGTGCCAGCAGTGACCCGGGGACCCAGTACTTC
. | TRBJ1-3 | . | TRBV30 | CAWSVPGSSSGNTIYF | TGTGCCTGGAGTGTCCCCGGGTCCAGCTCTGGAAACACCATATATTTT
. | TRBJ2-7 | . | TRBV6-1 | CASSEERGPTYEQYF | TGTGCCAGCAGTGAAGAGAGAGGCCCAACCTACGAGCAGTACTTC
TRBD2 | TRBJ2-7 | few | TRBV6-6 | CASSYSQTSNEQYF | TGTGCCAGCAGTTACTCGCAGACTAGCAACGAGCAGTACTTC